This TCR beta chain derives from a study of cytomegalovirus exposure and HLA in healthy donors. Trimming took 5 bases from V and 8 from J, leaving 12 bases between them. This CDR3 has 13 amino acids. From germline, CDR1 is SEHNR and CDR2 FQNEAQ (reference sequence). In the PCR, 60 Vbeta and 13 Jbeta primers were used. Sequencing used immunoSEQ multiplex PCR; TCRdb keeps in-frame clones, though not all of them. The repertoire holds 90,000 to 140,000 clones, with roughly 80% as singletons. Specimen: PBMCs. The source is a woman in her forties in good health and CMV-seropositive. The chain couples TRBV7-9 to TRBJ1-4; D unclear. CDR3 loop: CASSTWAGEKLFF. The CDR3, as DNA: TGTGCCAGCAGCACTTGGGCGGGAGAAAAACTGTTTTTT. The full variable domain, its missing parts supplied by reference TRBV7-9 and TRBJ1-4, is DTGVSQNPRHKITKRGQNVTFRCDPISEHNRLYWYRQTLGQGPEFLTYFQNEAQLEKSRLLSDRFSAERPKGSFSTLEIQRTEQGDSAMYLCASSTWAGEKLFFGSGTQLSVL.